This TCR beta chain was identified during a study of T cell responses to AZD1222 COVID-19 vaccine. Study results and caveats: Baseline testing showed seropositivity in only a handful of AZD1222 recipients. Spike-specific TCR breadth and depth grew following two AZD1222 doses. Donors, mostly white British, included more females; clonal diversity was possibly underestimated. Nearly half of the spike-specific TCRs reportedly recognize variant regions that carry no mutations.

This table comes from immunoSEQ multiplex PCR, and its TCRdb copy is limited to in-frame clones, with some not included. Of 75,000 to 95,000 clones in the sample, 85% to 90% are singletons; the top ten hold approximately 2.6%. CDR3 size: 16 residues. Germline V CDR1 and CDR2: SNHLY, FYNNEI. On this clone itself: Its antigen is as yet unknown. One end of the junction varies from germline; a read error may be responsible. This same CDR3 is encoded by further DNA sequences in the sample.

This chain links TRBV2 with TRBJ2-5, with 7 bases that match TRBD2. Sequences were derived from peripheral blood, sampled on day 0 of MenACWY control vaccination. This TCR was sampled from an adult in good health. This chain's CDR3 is CASSHPPGGGMETQYF. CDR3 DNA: TGCGCCAGCAGCCACCCGCCGGGCGGGGGTATGGAGACCCAGTACTTC. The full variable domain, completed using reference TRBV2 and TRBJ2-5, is EPEVTQTPSHQVTQMGQEVILRCVPISNHLYFYWYRQILGQKVEFLVSFYNNEISEKSEIFDDQFSVERPDGSNFTLKIRSTKLEDSAMYFCASSHPPGGGMETQYFGPGTRLLVL.